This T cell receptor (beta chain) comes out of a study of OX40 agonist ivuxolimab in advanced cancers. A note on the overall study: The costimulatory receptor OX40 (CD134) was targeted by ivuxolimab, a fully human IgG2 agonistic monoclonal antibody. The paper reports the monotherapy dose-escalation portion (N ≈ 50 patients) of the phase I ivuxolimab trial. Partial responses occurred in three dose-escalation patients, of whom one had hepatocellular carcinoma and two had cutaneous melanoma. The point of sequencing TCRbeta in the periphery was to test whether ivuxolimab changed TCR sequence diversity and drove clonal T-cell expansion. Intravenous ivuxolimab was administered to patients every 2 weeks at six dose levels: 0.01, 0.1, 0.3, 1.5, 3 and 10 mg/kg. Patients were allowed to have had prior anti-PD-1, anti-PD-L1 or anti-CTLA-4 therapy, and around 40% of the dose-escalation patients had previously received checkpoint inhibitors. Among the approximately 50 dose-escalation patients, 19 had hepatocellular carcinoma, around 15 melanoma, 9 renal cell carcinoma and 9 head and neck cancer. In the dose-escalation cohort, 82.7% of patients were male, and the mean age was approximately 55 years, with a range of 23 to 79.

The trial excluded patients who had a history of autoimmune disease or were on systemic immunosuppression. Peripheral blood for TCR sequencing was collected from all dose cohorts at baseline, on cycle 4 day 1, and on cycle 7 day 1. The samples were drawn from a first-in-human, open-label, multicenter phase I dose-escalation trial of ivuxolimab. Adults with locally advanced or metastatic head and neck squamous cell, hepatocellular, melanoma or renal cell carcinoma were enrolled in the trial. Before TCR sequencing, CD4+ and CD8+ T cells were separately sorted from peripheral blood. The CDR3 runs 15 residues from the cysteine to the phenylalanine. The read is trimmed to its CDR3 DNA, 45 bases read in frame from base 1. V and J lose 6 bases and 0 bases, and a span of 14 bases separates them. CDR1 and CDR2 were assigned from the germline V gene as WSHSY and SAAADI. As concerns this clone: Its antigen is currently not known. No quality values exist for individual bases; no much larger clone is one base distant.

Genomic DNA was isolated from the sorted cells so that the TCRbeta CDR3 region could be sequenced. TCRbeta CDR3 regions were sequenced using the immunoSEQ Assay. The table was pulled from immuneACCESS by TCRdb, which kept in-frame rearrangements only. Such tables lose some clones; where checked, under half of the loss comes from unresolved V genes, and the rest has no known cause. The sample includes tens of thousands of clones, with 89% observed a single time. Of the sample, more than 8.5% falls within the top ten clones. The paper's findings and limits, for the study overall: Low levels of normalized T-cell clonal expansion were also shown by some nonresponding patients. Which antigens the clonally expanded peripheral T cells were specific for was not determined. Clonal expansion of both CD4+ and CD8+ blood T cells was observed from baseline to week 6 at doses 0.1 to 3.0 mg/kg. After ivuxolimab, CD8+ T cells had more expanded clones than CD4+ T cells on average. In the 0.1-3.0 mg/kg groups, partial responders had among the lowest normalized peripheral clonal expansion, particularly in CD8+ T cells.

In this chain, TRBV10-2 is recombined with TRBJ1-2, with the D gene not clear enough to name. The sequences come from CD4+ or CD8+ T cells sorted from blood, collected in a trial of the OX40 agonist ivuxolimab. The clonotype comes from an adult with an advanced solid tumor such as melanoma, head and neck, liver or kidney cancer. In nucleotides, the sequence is TGCGCCAGCAGAGGAACCAAAAGTCCTAACTATGGCTACACCTTC. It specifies CASRGTKSPNYGYTF.